This is a list of T cell receptor beta chains from one sample in a study of regulatory T cells in long-lasting Graves disease. Each CDR3 protein gets one entry after TCRdb re-called the multiplex PCR reads with MiXCR. This sample yields some 330,000 distinct CDR3 sequences, of which roughly 25% are seen a single time; around 30% belongs to the top ten. Source: peripheral blood mononuclear cells (PBMCs), taken when the disease was refractory, from a patient treated with antithyroid drugs. The receptors were sampled from a woman aged 40 to 49 with Graves disease. The CDR3 runs from the conserved cysteine through the conserved F or W. Fields, in order: V gene, clone size, D gene, J gene, CDR3 length, CDR3 DNA, CDR3 protein. The D gene is left open where the match is weak. A row's size may be missing; if present it is once, few, many or a size class.

TRBV20-1	.	.	TRBJ2-7	13	TGCAGTGCCCCAAGATTGCCGGGGGACGAGCAGTACTTC	CSAPRLPGDEQYF
TRBV28	.	TRBD1	TRBJ2-6	15	TGTGCCAGCAGTCCTACAGGGGTCGAGGCCAACGTCCTGACTTTC	CASSPTGVEANVLTF
TRBV4-1	.	.	TRBJ2-4	12	TGCGCCAGCAGCCAAGACGGGGCCGAACGGAACTTC	CASSQDGAERNF
TRBV12-3/TRBV12-4	many	.	TRBJ2-7	17	TGTGCCAGCAGCCTTTGGGCGGACAGCGACATCCCCTACGAGCAGTACTTC	CASSLWADSDIPYEQYF
TRBV9	few	TRBD1	TRBJ1-4	14	TGTGCCAGCACCGAAGGACAGGGGGCGGAAAAACTGTTTTTT	CASTEGQGAEKLFF
TRBV24-1	many	TRBD1	TRBJ1-1	13	TGTGCCACCAGTGATGACAGGGTTACTGAAGCTTTCTTT	CATSDDRVTEAFF
TRBV20-1	many	.	TRBJ2-5	12	TGCAGTGCCCCAGGGTCCGGCGAGACCCAGTACTTC	CSAPGSGETQYF
TRBV28	many	.	TRBJ1-5	10	TGTGCCAGCAGTTTGGAACCCCAGCATTTT	CASSLEPQHF
TRBV5-1	.	.	TRBJ1-3	13	TGCGCCAGCAGCTTGGATTTTGGAAACACCATATATTTT	CASSLDFGNTIYF
TRBV7-2	few	.	TRBJ1-2	16	TGTGCCAGCAGCCCAATCGGGGGGGCGCATGGACATGGCTACACCTTC	CASSPIGGAHGHGYTF
TRBV19	few	.	TRBJ2-7	13	TGTGCCAGTAGTACGACAGCGGCCCACGAGCAGTACTTC	CASSTTAAHEQYF
TRBV5-1	many	.	TRBJ1-1	12	TGCGCCAGCAGCTTCTTCAGAGAGGAAGCTTTCTTT	CASSFFREEAFF
TRBV27	.	TRBD1	TRBJ1-3	13	TGTGCCAGCAGTGGGACAGGGAAGAACACCATATATTTT	CASSGTGKNTIYF
TRBV30	few	.	TRBJ1-1	16	TGTGCCTCCGGTCACGGGGGGGCTGGAGTGAACACTGAAGCTTTCTTT	CASGHGGAGVNTEAFF
TRBV28	.	TRBD2	TRBJ2-2	16	TGTGCCAGCAGTTCCCTAACTAGCGCGAACACCGGGGAGCTGTTTTTT	CASSSLTSANTGELFF
TRBV5-6	.	.	TRBJ2-5	13	TGTGCCAGCAGCCACACCCTCCAAGAGACCCAGTACTTC	CASSHTLQETQYF
TRBV18	.	.	TRBJ2-6	16	TGTGCCAGCTCACCATTATGGGGATCAGGGGCCAACGTCCTGACTTTC	CASSPLWGSGANVLTF
TRBV28	many	TRBD1	TRBJ1-1	15	TGTGCCAGCACCCAACCGACAGGGGATAACACTGAAGCTTTCTTT	CASTQPTGDNTEAFF
TRBV6-1	many	.	TRBJ1-1	11	TGTGCCAGCAGTGATACCACTGAAGCTTTCTTT	CASSDTTEAFF
TRBV28	many	TRBD1	TRBJ1-1	11	TGTGCCAGCATGACAGGGGGCCGAGCTTTCTTT	CASMTGGRAFF
TRBV6-4	.	.	TRBJ1-1	15	TGTGCCAGCAGTGTAGACGGTGGACTGAACACTGAAGCTTTCTTT	CASSVDGGLNTEAFF
TRBV28	many	.	TRBJ2-5	17	TGTGCCAGCAGTTTGATAAATTATAAACAGGGAAGGGGGACCCAGTACTTC	CASSLINYKQGRGTQYF